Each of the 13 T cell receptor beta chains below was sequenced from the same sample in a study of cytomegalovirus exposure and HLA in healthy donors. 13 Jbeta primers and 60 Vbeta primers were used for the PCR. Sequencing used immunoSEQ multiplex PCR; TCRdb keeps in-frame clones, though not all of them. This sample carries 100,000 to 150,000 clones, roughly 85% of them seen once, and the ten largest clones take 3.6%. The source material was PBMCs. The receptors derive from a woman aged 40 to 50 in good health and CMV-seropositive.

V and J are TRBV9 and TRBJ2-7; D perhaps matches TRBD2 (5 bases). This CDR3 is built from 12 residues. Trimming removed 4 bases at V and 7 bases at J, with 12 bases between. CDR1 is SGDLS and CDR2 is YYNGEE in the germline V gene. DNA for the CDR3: TGTGCCAGCAGCCCGATCTCGGGGGAGCAGTACTTC. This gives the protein CASSPISGEQYF. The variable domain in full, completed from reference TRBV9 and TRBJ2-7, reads DSGVTQTPKHLITATGQRVTLRCSPRSGDLSVYWYQQSLDQGLQFLIQYYNGEERAKGNILERFSAQQFPDLHSELNLSSLELGDSALYFCASSPISGEQYFGPGTRLTVT.

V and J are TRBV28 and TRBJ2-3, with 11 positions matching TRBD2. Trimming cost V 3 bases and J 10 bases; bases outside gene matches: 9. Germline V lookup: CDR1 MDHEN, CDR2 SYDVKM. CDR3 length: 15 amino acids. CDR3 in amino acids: CASSLVAGGPRPQYF. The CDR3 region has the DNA TGTGCCAGCAGTTTGGTAGCGGGAGGGCCTAGGCCGCAGTATTTT.

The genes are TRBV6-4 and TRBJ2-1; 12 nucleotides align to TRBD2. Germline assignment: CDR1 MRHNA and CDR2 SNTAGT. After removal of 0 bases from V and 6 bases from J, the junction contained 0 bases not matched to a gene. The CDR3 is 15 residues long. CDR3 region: CASSDSTSGSNEQFF. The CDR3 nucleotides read TGTGCCAGCAGTGACTCGACTAGCGGGAGCAATGAGCAGTTCTTC.

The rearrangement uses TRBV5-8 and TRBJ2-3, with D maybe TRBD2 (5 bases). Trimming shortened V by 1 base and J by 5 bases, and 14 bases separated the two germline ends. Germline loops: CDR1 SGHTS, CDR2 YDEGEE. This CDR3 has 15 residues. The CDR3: CASSLNNRGGDTQYF. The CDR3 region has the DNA TGTGCCAGCAGCTTGAATAATCGTGGAGGAGATACGCAGTATTTT.

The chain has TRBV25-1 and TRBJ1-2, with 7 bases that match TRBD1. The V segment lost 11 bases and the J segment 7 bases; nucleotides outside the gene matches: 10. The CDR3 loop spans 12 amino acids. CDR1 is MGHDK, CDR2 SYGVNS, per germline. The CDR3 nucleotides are TGTGCCCCTCCGCCGACAGGGAGTGGCTACACCTTC. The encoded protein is CAPPPTGSGYTF.

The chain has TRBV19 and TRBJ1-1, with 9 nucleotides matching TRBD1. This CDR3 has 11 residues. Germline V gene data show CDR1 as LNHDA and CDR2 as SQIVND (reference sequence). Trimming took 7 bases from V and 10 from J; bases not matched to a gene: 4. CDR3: CASKWGQGAFF. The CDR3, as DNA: TGTGCCAGTAAATGGGGACAGGGAGCTTTCTTT.

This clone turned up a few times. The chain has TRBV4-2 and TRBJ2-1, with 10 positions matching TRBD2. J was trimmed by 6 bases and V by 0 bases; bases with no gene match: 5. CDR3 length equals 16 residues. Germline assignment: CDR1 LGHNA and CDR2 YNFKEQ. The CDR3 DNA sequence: TGTGCCAGCAGCCAAGATCGGTCTAGCGGGAGCAATGAGCAGTTCTTC. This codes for CASSQDRSSGSNEQFF.

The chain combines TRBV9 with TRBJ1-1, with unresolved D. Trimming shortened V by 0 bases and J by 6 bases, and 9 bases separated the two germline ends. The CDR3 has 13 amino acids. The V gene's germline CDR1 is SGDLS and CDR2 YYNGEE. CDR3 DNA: TGTGCCAGCAGCGTAGGCCCTACGGCTGAAGCTTTCTTT. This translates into CASSVGPTAEAFF.

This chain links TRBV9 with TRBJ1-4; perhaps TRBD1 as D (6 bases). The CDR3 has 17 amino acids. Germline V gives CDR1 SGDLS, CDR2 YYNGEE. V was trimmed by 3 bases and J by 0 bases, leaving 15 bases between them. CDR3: CASSAGDTFATNEKLFF. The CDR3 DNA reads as TGTGCCAGCAGCGCAGGGGACACCTTTGCAACTAATGAAAAACTGTTTTTT.

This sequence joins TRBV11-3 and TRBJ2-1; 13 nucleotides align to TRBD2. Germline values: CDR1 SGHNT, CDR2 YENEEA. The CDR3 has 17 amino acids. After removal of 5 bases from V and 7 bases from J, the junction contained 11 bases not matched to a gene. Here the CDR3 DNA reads TGTGCCAGCAGCCCAAGAGGGACTAGCGGGACGTCGAATGAGCAGTTCTTC. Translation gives CASSPRGTSGTSNEQFF.

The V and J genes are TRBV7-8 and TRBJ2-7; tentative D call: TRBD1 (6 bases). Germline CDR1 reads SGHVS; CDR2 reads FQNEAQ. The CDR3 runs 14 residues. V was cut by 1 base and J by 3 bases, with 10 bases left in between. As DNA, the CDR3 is TGTGCCAGCAGCTTAGAGGACAGCTACTACGAGCAGTACTTC. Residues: CASSLEDSYYEQYF.

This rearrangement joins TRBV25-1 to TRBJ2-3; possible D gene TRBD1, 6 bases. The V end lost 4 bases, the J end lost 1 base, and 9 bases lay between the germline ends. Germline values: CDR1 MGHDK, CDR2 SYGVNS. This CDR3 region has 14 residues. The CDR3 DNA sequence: TGTGCCAGCAGTGCACAGGGTCGCACAGATACGCAGTATTTT. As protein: CASSAQGRTDTQYF.

The CDR3 DNA is TGTGCCAGCAGTTCCGTTAGCGGGACGGGCAATGAGCAGTTCTTC. This encodes CASSSVSGTGNEQFF. The chain links TRBV11-2 to TRBJ2-1, with TRBD2 identical over 8 bases. The CDR3 runs to 15 residues. V shed 6 bases and J 6 bases; nucleotides not matched to a gene: 10. In germline, CDR1 is SGHAT, CDR2 FQNNGV. Filled out from reference TRBV11-2 and TRBJ2-1, the complete variable domain reads EAGVAQSPRYKIIEKRQSVAFWCNPISGHATLYWYQQILGQGPKLLIQFQNNGVVDDSQLPKDRFSAERLKGVDSTLKIQPAKLEDSAVYLCASSSVSGTGNEQFFGPGTRLTVL.